This T cell receptor (beta chain) was sequenced for a study of T cell responses to AZD1222 COVID-19 vaccine. Study-level points and caveats: Across the whole spike, CD4 TCRs peaked at regions 160-218 and 743-854.

As to this clone: Its target is not known.

Deletions cut 2 bases from V and 3 bases from J, with 8 bases between. The CDR3 is 14 residues long. CDR1 MNHNS and CDR2 SASEGT come from the germline V gene. Data came from immunoSEQ multiplex PCR; TCRdb stores just in-frame clones and leaves some out. The sample consists of about 120,000 clones, approximately 85% of them appearing once. The source material was peripheral blood, sampled on day 0 of AZD1222 vaccination. The TCR originated in an adult in good health. The V gene is TRBV6-1, the J gene TRBJ2-1; D uncertain. CDR3 in amino acids: CASSELTSYNEQFF. The CDR3, as DNA: TGTGCCAGCAGTGAATTAACAAGCTACAATGAGCAGTTCTTC.